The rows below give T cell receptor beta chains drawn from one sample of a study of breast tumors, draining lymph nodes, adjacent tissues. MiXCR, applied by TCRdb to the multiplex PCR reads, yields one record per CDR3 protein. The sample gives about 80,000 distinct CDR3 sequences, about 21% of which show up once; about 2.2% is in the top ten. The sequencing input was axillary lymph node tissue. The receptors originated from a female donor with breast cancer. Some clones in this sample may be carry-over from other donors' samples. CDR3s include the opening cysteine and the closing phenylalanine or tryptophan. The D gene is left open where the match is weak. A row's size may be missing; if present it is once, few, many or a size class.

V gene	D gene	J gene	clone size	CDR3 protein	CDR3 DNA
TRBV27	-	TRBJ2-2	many	CASRTAGAGELFF	TGTGCCAGCAGAACCGCCGGGGCCGGGGAGCTGTTTTTT
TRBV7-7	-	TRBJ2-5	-	CASSAYREGTQYF	TGTGCTAGCAGCGCGTACAGGGAGGGGACCCAGTACTTC
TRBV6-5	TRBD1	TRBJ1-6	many	CASSTGGDRTGYNSPLHF	TGTGCCAGCAGCACCGGGGGGGACAGGACGGGTTATAATTCACCCCTCCACTTT
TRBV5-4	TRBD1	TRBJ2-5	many	CASSPDRVETQYF	TGTGCCAGCAGCCCGGACAGGGTGGAGACCCAGTACTTC
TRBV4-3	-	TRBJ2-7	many	CASSQDLGPSRKYF	TGCGCCAGCAGCCAAGATCTCGGGCCCTCCCGAAAGTACTTC
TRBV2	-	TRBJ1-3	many	CASSDLGNTIYF	TGTGCCAGCAGTGATCTCGGAAACACCATATATTTT
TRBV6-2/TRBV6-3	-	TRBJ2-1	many	CASSYSMESEQFF	TGTGCCAGCAGTTACTCGATGGAGTCTGAGCAGTTCTTC
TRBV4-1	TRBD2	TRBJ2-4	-	CASSPSGLAGDGNIQYF	TGCGCCAGCAGCCCCTCTGGACTAGCGGGAGACGGAAACATTCAGTACTTC
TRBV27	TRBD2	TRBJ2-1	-	CASSLVGTSGTYNEQFF	TGTGCCAGCAGTTTAGTCGGGACTAGCGGGACCTACAATGAGCAGTTCTTC
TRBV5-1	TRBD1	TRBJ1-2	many	CASSLRGQGGYGYTF	TGCGCCAGCAGCTTGAGGGGACAGGGAGGCTATGGCTACACCTTC
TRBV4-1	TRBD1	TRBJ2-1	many	CASSRRDRVGSYNEQFF	TGCGCCAGCAGCCGCCGGGACAGGGTAGGGTCCTACAATGAGCAGTTCTTC
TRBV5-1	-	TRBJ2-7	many	CASSPDSREQYF	TGCGCCAGCAGCCCGGACAGCCGCGAGCAGTACTTC
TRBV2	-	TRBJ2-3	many	CASSEAVNLSTDTQYF	TGTGCCAGCAGTGAAGCCGTCAATCTGAGCACAGATACGCAGTATTTT
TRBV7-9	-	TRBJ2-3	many	CASTLFLGTVVDTQYF	TGTGCCAGCACCCTATTTCTTGGGACGGTTGTAGATACGCAGTATTTT
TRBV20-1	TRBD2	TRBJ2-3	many	CSARDRSGRFSSTDTQYF	TGCAGTGCTAGAGATCGTAGCGGGAGATTTTCTAGCACAGATACGCAGTATTTT
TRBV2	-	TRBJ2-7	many	CASEVRRSYEQYF	TGTGCCAGCGAAGTCAGGAGGTCCTACGAGCAGTACTTC
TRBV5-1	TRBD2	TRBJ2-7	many	CASSPVLTSGSLDEQYF	TGCGCCAGCAGCCCTGTTCTTACTAGCGGGAGTTTGGACGAGCAGTACTTC
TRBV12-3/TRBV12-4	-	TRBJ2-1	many	CASSLATSGNEQFF	TGTGCCAGCAGTTTAGCCACTAGTGGGAATGAGCAGTTCTTC
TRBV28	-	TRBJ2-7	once	CAGSLRGFHEQYF	TGTGCCGGCAGTTTAAGGGGATTCCACGAGCAGTACTTC
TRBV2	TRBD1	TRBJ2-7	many	CASSEGQRTVYEQYF	TGTGCCAGCAGTGAGGGACAGCGAACCGTTTACGAGCAGTACTTC
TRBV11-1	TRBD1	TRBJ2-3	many	CASSSRQGSDTQYF	TGTGCCAGCAGCTCTCGACAGGGGTCAGATACGCAGTATTTT
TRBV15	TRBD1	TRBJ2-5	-	CATSHLIAGTGGETQYF	TGTGCCACCAGCCATCTCATAGCCGGGACAGGGGGAGAGACCCAGTACTTC
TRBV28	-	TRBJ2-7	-	CASSFGRNNEQYF	TGTGCCAGCAGTTTTGGCCGAAACAATGAGCAGTACTTC
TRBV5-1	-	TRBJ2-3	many	CASRADSTDTQYF	TGCGCCAGCAGGGCGGACAGCACAGATACGCAGTATTTT
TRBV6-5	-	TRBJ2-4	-	CASSSSYRARGNIQYF	TGTGCCAGCAGTTCATCTTACAGGGCCAGGGGAAACATTCAGTACTTC
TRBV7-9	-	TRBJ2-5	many	CASSLRERGETQYF	TGTGCCAGCAGCTTACGGGAGAGAGGAGAGACCCAGTACTTC
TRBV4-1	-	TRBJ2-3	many	CASSQTNIDTQYF	TGCGCCAGCAGCCAAACCAATATAGATACGCAGTATTTT
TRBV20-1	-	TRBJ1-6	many	CSARPTNNSPLHF	TGCAGTGCTAGACCGACGAATAATTCACCCCTCCACTTT
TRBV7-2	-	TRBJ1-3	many	CASTHRQASGNTIYF	TGTGCCAGCACCCACCGACAGGCCTCTGGAAACACCATATATTTT
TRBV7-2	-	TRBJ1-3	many	CASSLVAGSGNTIYF	TGTGCCAGCAGCTTAGTGGCAGGGAGTGGAAACACCATATATTTT
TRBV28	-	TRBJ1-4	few	CATRKEGREKLFF	TGTGCCACAAGGAAGGAGGGCCGAGAAAAACTGTTTTTT
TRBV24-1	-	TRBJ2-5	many	CATSDMGRGVEQETQYF	TGTGCCACCAGTGACATGGGTCGAGGTGTCGAGCAAGAGACCCAGTACTTC
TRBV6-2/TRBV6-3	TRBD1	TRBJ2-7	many	CASSTLDRGGEQYF	TGTGCCAGCAGTACCTTGGACAGGGGAGGCGAGCAGTACTTC
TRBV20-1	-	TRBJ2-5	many	CSARDYMVLETQYF	TGCAGTGCTAGAGATTACATGGTTTTGGAGACCCAGTACTTC
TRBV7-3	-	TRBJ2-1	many	CASSLDSYNEQFF	TGTGCCAGCAGCTTAGACAGCTACAATGAGCAGTTCTTC
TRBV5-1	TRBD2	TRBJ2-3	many	CASSRIAGGSDTQYF	TGCGCCAGCAGCCGCATAGCGGGAGGGTCAGATACGCAGTATTTT
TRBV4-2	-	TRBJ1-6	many	CASSQDLTGSRPLHF	TGTGCCAGCAGCCAAGACCTTACAGGGTCTAGACCCCTCCACTTT
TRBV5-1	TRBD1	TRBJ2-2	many	CASSVWDRVATGELFF	TGCGCCAGCAGCGTTTGGGACAGGGTGGCCACCGGGGAGCTGTTTTTT
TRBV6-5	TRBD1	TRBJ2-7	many	CASSTRPTLDRGGYEQYF	TGTGCCAGCAGTACTAGACCGACGCTGGACAGGGGGGGCTACGAGCAGTACTTC
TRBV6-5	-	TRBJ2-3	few	CASSYSKSGTSTDTQYF	TGTGCCAGCAGTTACTCGAAGTCCGGGACTAGCACAGATACGCAGTATTTT
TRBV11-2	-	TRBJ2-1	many	CASSSVRGYNEQFF	TGTGCCAGCAGCTCCGTTCGCGGGTACAATGAGCAGTTCTTC